These 19 T cell receptor beta chains were all obtained from the same sample, sequenced in a study of blood T cell repertoires in COVID-19. TCRdb's table, derived via immunoSEQ multiplex PCR, lists solely in-frame clones and lacks some. The sample holds tens of thousands of clones, 85% to 95% seen once. The sequenced material came from peripheral blood. The receptor source for this set is a human donor in a cohort sampled during active COVID-19.

The chain joins TRBV6-6 to TRBJ2-1; maybe TRBD2 (6 bases). The CDR3 runs to 13 residues. V was clipped by 6 bases and J by 7 bases, with 13 bases between them. The germline gives CDR1 MNHNY, CDR2 SVGAGI (reference sequence). CDR3 DNA: TGTGCCAGCAGAGCTCCTGGGGGGAATGAGCAGTTCTTC. Protein: CASRAPGGNEQFF.

V gene TRBV7-2 combines with J gene TRBJ2-3; 15 bases fit TRBD2. Losses at the gene ends were 4 bases for V and 5 bases for J; bases not matched to a gene: 7. CDR3 length: 17 amino acids. CDR1 is SGHTA, CDR2 FQGNSA, per germline. CDR3 sequence reads: CASSWGGLAGGGDTQYF. For the CDR3, the DNA is TGTGCCAGCAGCTGGGGGGGACTAGCGGGAGGAGGAGATACGCAGTATTTT.

The chain links TRBV30 to TRBJ2-7; TRBD1 aligns across 7 bases. This CDR3 has 16 amino acids. V dropped 1 base and J dropped 0; count of bases not matched to a gene: 9. Germline V gene sequence: CDR1 GTSNPN, CDR2 SVGIG (reference sequence). This chain's CDR3 is CAWSGLARTGSYEQYF. In DNA form, the CDR3 reads TGTGCCTGGAGTGGATTGGCGAGGACAGGCTCCTACGAGCAGTACTTC.

This sequence joins TRBV3-1 (or the pseudogene TRBV3-2) and TRBJ1-5; TRBD1 is a possible D gene (6 bases). The V end lost 8 bases, the J end lost 3 bases, and 23 bases lay between the germline ends. This CDR3 contains 17 residues. Germline values: CDR1 LGHDT, CDR2 YNNKEL (reference sequence). The CDR3 here is CASPPLATGLANQPQHF. CDR3 nucleotide sequence: TGTGCCAGCCCGCCGCTCGCAACAGGGTTGGCCAATCAGCCCCAGCATTTT.

This sequence joins TRBV5-4 and TRBJ2-3; 8 bases agree with TRBD2. This CDR3 has 15 amino acids. Trimming took 2 bases from V and 4 from J; bases not matched to a gene: 6. CDR1 SGHNT and CDR2 YYREEE come from the germline V gene (reference sequence). CDR3 sequence: CASSFSGSSPDTQYF. For the CDR3, the DNA is TGTGCCAGCAGCTTCAGCGGGAGTAGCCCAGATACGCAGTATTTT.

The chain uses TRBV24-1 and TRBJ1-1; perhaps TRBD1 as D (5 bases). CDR1 is KGHDR, CDR2 SFDVKD, per germline. The V gene lost 9 bases and the J gene lost 1 base, with 8 bases spanning the gap. This CDR3 has 12 residues. Here the CDR3 DNA reads TGTGCCACCCGTGGGGCGAACACTGAAGCTTTCTTT. It yields the protein CATRGANTEAFF.

The CDR3 sequence is CASSYSDGQGHGYTF. CDR3 DNA: TGTGCCAGCAGTTACTCCGACGGACAGGGGCATGGCTACACCTTC. V gene TRBV6-2 or TRBV6-3 combines with J gene TRBJ1-2; 9 nucleotides align to TRBD1. The germline CDR1 and CDR2 sequences are MNHEY and SVGEGT. With 0 bases clipped from V and 6 bases from J, the junction kept 5 bases outside the gene matches. The CDR3 has 15 amino acids.

This sequence joins TRBV24-1 and TRBJ2-5; 7 bases agree with TRBD2. The J segment lost 2 bases and the V segment lost 0 bases, leaving 8 bases of the junction unmatched. This CDR3 comprises 17 residues. The germline V gene encodes CDR1 KGHDR and CDR2 SFDVKD. The CDR3 sequence is CATSDLSSGPHQETQYF. The CDR3 DNA reads as TGTGCCACCAGTGATTTGTCTAGCGGCCCTCATCAAGAGACCCAGTACTTC.

The J gene is TRBJ2-1, the V gene TRBV7-9; 15 bases match TRBD2. The CDR3 totals 18 residues. J was trimmed by 1 base and V by 5 bases; bases with no gene match: 6. The germline gives CDR1 SEHNR, CDR2 FQNEAQ (reference sequence). CDR3 in DNA: TGTGCCAGCAGCCCGGGACTAGCGGGAGGTCTGTCCTACAATGAGCAGTTCTTC. Its protein is CASSPGLAGGLSYNEQFF.

The chain recombines TRBV4-1 with TRBJ1-1; D not certain. Germline V gives CDR1 MGHRA, CDR2 YSYEKL. This CDR3 has 14 amino acids. V shed 1 base and J shed 1 base, with 7 bases lying between them. CDR3 amino acids: CASSQVGRNTEAFF. CDR3 DNA sequence: TGCGCCAGCAGCCAAGTTGGCAGGAACACTGAAGCTTTCTTT.

This chain's CDR3 is CASSLGGATGNEQFF. CDR3 DNA: TGTGCCAGCAGCTTAGGTGGGGCGACAGGGAATGAGCAGTTCTTC. This sequence joins TRBV7-2 and TRBJ2-1, with 7 bases aligning to TRBD1. V shed 1 base, J shed 7 bases, and the junction held 7 bases outside the gene matches. Per germline, CDR1 SGHTA and CDR2 FQGNSA. The CDR3 runs 15 residues.

This chain links TRBV10-3 with TRBJ2-1; 7 nucleotides align to TRBD1. With 3 bases clipped from V and 10 bases from J, the junction kept 6 bases outside the gene matches. The length of the CDR3 is 13 residues. The germline V gene has CDR1 ENHRY and CDR2 SYGVKD. CDR3 DNA sequence: TGTGCCATCAGTGAAACCACAGGGGTGGAGCAGTTCTTC. Protein product: CAISETTGVEQFF.

Details on this clone: A junction boundary mismatches the germline segment, possibly from a read error. This chain uses TRBV11-2 with TRBJ1-1; no clear D. Germline loops: CDR1 SGHAT, CDR2 FQNNGV. The CDR3 runs to 11 residues. The DNA of the CDR3 is TGTGCCAGCAGCCAATACACAGAAGCTTTCTTT. This sequence encodes CASSQYTEAFF. Combining the CDR3 with reference TRBV11-2 and TRBJ1-1 gives the whole variable domain EAGVAQSPRYKIIEKRQSVAFWCNPISGHATLYWYQQILGQGPKLLIQFQNNGVVDDSQLPKDRFSAERLKGVDSTLKIQPAKLEDSAVYLCASSQYTEAFFGQGTRLTVV.

J is TRBJ2-2 and V is TRBV9; 11 nucleotides line up with TRBD2. Trimming cost V 3 bases and J 0 bases; bases outside gene matches: 1. Germline V gene sequence: CDR1 SGDLS, CDR2 YYNGEE. CDR3 length: 16 residues. This chain's CDR3 is CASSGGLAANTGELFF. The CDR3 DNA is TGTGCCAGCAGCGGGGGACTAGCGGCGAACACCGGGGAGCTGTTTTTT.

This chain uses TRBV28 with TRBJ1-4; D unresolved. CDR3 size: 15 residues. V was clipped by 5 bases and J by 8 bases, with 18 bases between them. Germline CDR1 and CDR2: MDHEN and SYDVKM. The CDR3 spells CASSPLLDPSEKLFF. The DNA of the CDR3 is TGTGCCAGCAGTCCCCTCCTAGACCCGAGCGAAAAACTGTTTTTT.

The chain employs TRBV11-2 and TRBJ1-4, with D maybe TRBD1 (6 bases). This CDR3 is built from 16 residues. V shed 1 base and J shed 5 bases, with 14 bases lying between them. From germline, CDR1 is SGHAT and CDR2 FQNNGV. In nucleotides, the CDR3 is TGTGCCAGCAGCTTAGGGTTCCCAGGGGTAAATGAAAAACTGTTTTTT. Protein product: CASSLGFPGVNEKLFF.

The genes are TRBV18 and TRBJ2-1; TRBD1 is a possible D gene (5 bases). Germline V gene lookup returns CDR1 KGHSH and CDR2 LQKENI. Trimming cost V 5 bases and J 4 bases, with 6 bases left between them. CDR3 length: 12 residues. This CDR3 is CASSRQYNEQFF. The CDR3 nucleotides read TGTGCCAGCTCAAGACAGTACAATGAGCAGTTCTTC.

J is TRBJ1-2 and V is TRBV10-1, with D perhaps TRBD1 (6 bases). The CDR3 is 14 residues long. Germline CDR1 reads WNHNN; CDR2 reads SYGVQD (reference sequence). V shed 6 bases and J shed 2 bases, with 13 bases lying between them. The CDR3 is CASRDYRANYGYTF. Written as DNA, the CDR3 is TGCGCCAGCAGGGATTACAGGGCCAACTATGGCTACACCTTC.

The genes are TRBV4-1 and TRBJ2-2; 7 bases agree with TRBD2. Trimming removed 2 bases from V and 4 bases from J; junction bases left unmatched: 7. The length of the CDR3 is 16 residues. Germline CDR1 MGHRA, CDR2 YSYEKL. The CDR3 sequence: CASSQSAGAGTGELFF. The CDR3 bases are TGCGCCAGCAGCCAATCGGCGGGAGCGGGCACCGGGGAGCTGTTTTTT.